These T cell receptor beta chains were read from a single sample in a study of identical twins. From the 5' RACE reads, TCRdb called clonotypes with MiXCR, one entry per CDR3 protein. This table holds roughly 710,000 distinct CDR3 sequences, 6% to 6.5% found once. Sample: naive T cells sorted from blood. Receptors were obtained from a man aged 18 to 35 in good health. CDR3s include the opening cysteine and the closing phenylalanine or tryptophan. A D gene is named only where the DNA matches it firmly. Clone size is stated in some rows and not others, as once, few, many or a class when expanded.

TRBV20-1	TRBJ2-1	14	NA	many	CSAPRDSAGNEQFF	TGCAGTGCTCCCAGAGACTCCGCAGGAAATGAGCAGTTCTTC
TRBV5-1	TRBJ2-7	15	TRBD2	many	CASADSGRAVYEQYF	TGCGCCAGCGCCGATAGCGGGAGGGCCGTCTACGAGCAGTACTTC
TRBV12-3/TRBV12-4	TRBJ2-1	11	NA	many	CASSFVHEQFF	TGTGCCAGCAGTTTTGTTCATGAGCAGTTCTTC
TRBV28	TRBJ2-7	14	TRBD2	many	CASLLAGGPGEQYF	TGTGCCAGCTTACTAGCGGGAGGGCCAGGAGAGCAGTACTTC
TRBV12-3/TRBV12-4	TRBJ1-3	13	NA	NA	CASSVIGGNTIYF	TGTGCCAGCAGTGTGATCGGCGGAAACACCATATATTTT
TRBV27	TRBJ1-2	15	TRBD1	few	CASSLWAGGWYGYTF	TGTGCCAGCAGTTTATGGGCAGGGGGTTGGTATGGCTACACCTTC
TRBV7-3	TRBJ2-1	14	NA	NA	CASSPPGRFNEQFF	TGTGCCAGCAGCCCCCCGGGCAGGTTCAATGAGCAGTTCTTC
TRBV3-1	TRBJ2-3	15	TRBD2	NA	CASSYGLALTDTQYF	TGTGCCAGCAGCTATGGACTAGCCCTCACAGATACGCAGTATTTT
TRBV10-3	TRBJ2-1	11	TRBD2	many	CASGRGDEQFF	TGTGCAAGCGGGAGGGGGGATGAGCAGTTCTTC
TRBV13	TRBJ2-1	17	TRBD2	NA	CASSDPGERGVENEQFF	TGTGCCAGCAGTGACCCGGGGGAGCGGGGAGTAGAAAATGAGCAGTTCTTC
TRBV5-1	TRBJ1-1	13	TRBD1	many	CASRPEQGAEAFF	TGCGCCAGCAGACCCGAACAGGGGGCTGAAGCTTTCTTT
TRBV20-1	TRBJ2-5	10	NA	many	CSASQETQYF	TGCAGTGCTAGCCAAGAGACCCAGTACTTC
TRBV3-1	TRBJ2-1	15	NA	NA	CASSQVPSQYNEQFF	TGTGCCAGCAGCCAAGTCCCCAGTCAATACAATGAGCAGTTCTTC
TRBV5-1	TRBJ2-1	17	TRBD2	few	CASSPGLAGGRYNEQFF	TGCGCCAGCAGCCCGGGACTAGCGGGAGGTCGGTACAATGAGCAGTTCTTC
TRBV29-1	TRBJ2-3	11	NA	many	CSVEGPDTQYF	TGCAGCGTTGAAGGGCCAGATACGCAGTATTTT
TRBV9	TRBJ2-1	13	NA	many	CASRGTDEDEQFF	TGTGCCAGCAGAGGGACGGACGAGGATGAGCAGTTCTTC
TRBV10-3	TRBJ2-1	19	NA	few	CAISGGRGLPAGGYNEQFF	TGTGCCATCAGTGGGGGCAGGGGGCTACCAGCGGGAGGTTACAATGAGCAGTTCTTC
TRBV28	TRBJ2-7	12	NA	many	CASTGATYEQYF	TGTGCCAGCACAGGCGCAACCTACGAGCAGTACTTC
TRBV7-2	TRBJ2-1	15	NA	many	CASSFDSNSYNEQFF	TGTGCCAGCAGCTTTGACTCAAACTCCTACAATGAGCAGTTCTTC
TRBV30	TRBJ2-1	14	TRBD2	many	CAWSGLAGNNEQFF	TGTGCCTGGAGTGGGCTAGCGGGGAACAATGAGCAGTTCTTC
TRBV5-1	TRBJ2-5	11	NA	NA	CASTDGETQYF	TGCGCCAGCACCGATGGGGAGACCCAGTACTTC
TRBV11-2	TRBJ2-3	16	TRBD2	few	CASSLAGTRRPDTQYF	TGTGCCAGCAGCCTAGCCGGGACTAGGAGGCCAGATACGCAGTATTTT
TRBV6-5	TRBJ1-2	16	NA	few	CASSYLRQPANYGYTF	TGTGCCAGCAGTTACCTGCGGCAGCCTGCTAACTATGGCTACACCTTC
TRBV20-1	TRBJ1-5	15	NA	few	CSAIRGKYSNQPQHF	TGCAGTGCTATCAGGGGAAAATATAGCAATCAGCCCCAGCATTTT
TRBV6-5	TRBJ2-1	16	NA	few	CASSYSTQLSYNEQFF	TGTGCCAGCAGTTACTCCACGCAACTCTCCTACAATGAGCAGTTCTTC
TRBV27	TRBJ1-5	12	NA	many	CASSSQGKPQHF	TGTGCCAGCAGTTCGCAGGGAAAGCCCCAGCATTTT